The 32 T cell receptor beta chains in this list originate from one sample, sequenced in a study of CD8 T cells in Susac syndrome. RNA, at about 0.45 to 1 ug, was reverse transcribed with random hexamers. TCRdb reprocessed the immunoSEQ multiplex PCR reads via MiXCR and lists one record per CDR3 protein. The data hold roughly 120,000 distinct CDR3 sequences, with more than 85% observed a single time. Sequencing used CD4+ T cells from PBMCs. The receptors were gathered from a human donor with multiple sclerosis.

The chain carries TRBV9 and TRBJ2-2, with a possible D match to TRBD2 (6 bases). There are 17 residues in the CDR3. Trimming took 2 bases from V and 4 from J, leaving 18 bases between them. Germline V CDR1 and CDR2: SGDLS, YYNGEE. The CDR3 coding sequence is TGTGCCAGCAGCGTTCCCCCTGGAGGGTCGAGCACCGGGGAGCTGTTTTTT. Its protein product is CASSVPPGGSSTGELFF.

The chain is built from TRBV6-5 and TRBJ2-3, with D possibly being TRBD1 (5 bases). Germline values: CDR1 MNHEY, CDR2 SVGAGI. The germline V and J ends were trimmed by 6 bases and 3 bases, with 7 bases remaining between them. The CDR3 covers 12 residues. In DNA form, the CDR3 reads TGTGCCAGCAGGGCAGGGACAGATACGCAGTATTTT. This translates into CASRAGTDTQYF.

This clonotype was counted a few times. The chain couples TRBV29-1 to TRBJ2-1; D may correspond to TRBD1 or TRBD2 (6 bases each). Germline V gene lookup returns CDR1 SQVTM and CDR2 ANQGSEA. V was clipped by 4 bases and J by 7 bases, with 14 bases between them. The CDR3 has 13 residues. This CDR3 is CSVGWGAVNEQFF. DNA of the CDR3: TGCAGCGTTGGGTGGGGGGCAGTTAATGAGCAGTTCTTC.

J is TRBJ1-2 and V is TRBV20-1, with D perhaps TRBD1 (5 bases). This CDR3 comprises 13 residues. Trimming cost V 3 bases and J 4 bases, with 12 bases left between them. Per the germline V gene, CDR1 is DFQATT and CDR2 is SNEGSKA (reference sequence). The CDR3 sequence is CSASSPGVYGYTF. The CDR3 nucleotides are TGCAGTGCTAGTTCCCCGGGGGTCTATGGCTACACCTTC.

The chain combines TRBV10-3 with TRBJ2-5, with 8 bases identical to TRBD1. The CDR3 covers 14 residues. Trimming took 4 bases from V and 2 from J; bases not matched to a gene: 3. The V gene's germline CDR1 is ENHRY and CDR2 SYGVKD. CDR3 loop: CAISVTGVQETQYF. CDR3 in DNA: TGTGCCATCAGTGTGACAGGGGTTCAAGAGACCCAGTACTTC.

CDR3: CSVGWTGGSQPQHF. The CDR3 region has the DNA TGCAGCGTTGGGTGGACAGGGGGCAGTCAGCCCCAGCATTTT. The chain carries TRBV29-1 and TRBJ1-5, with 11 bases identical to TRBD1. CDR1 and CDR2 (germline): SQVTM, ANQGSEA. V was pared by 4 bases and J by 6 bases, with 5 bases of the junction left unmatched. This CDR3 is built from 14 residues.

The chain has TRBV3-1 and TRBJ1-1, with D perhaps matching TRBD1 (5 bases). The germline CDR1 and CDR2 sequences are LGHDT and YNNKEL (reference sequence). V gave up 5 bases and J gave up 3 bases, with 10 bases separating them. There are 13 residues in the CDR3. CDR3 sequence (DNA): TGTGCCAGCAGCAGGACCAGGGACACTGAAGCTTTCTTT. It yields the protein CASSRTRDTEAFF.

The chain links TRBV4-1 to TRBJ2-1; no firm D call. V shed 1 base and J shed 8 bases, with 12 bases lying between them. Germline V gene data show CDR1 as MGHRA and CDR2 as YSYEKL. The CDR3 contains 14 residues. Here the CDR3 DNA reads TGCGCCAGCAGCCAAGTGGCTCCTATCGATGAGCAGTTCTTC. This gives the protein CASSQVAPIDEQFF.

This clonotype was counted only a few times. This rearrangement joins TRBV7-3 to TRBJ2-5, with D tentatively TRBD2 (5 bases). The CDR3 spans 13 residues. V dropped 4 bases and J dropped 4 bases, with 10 bases sitting between them. The germline V gene encodes CDR1 SGHTA and CDR2 FQGTGA. CDR3 amino acids: CASSSTGLETQYF. The CDR3 nucleotides read TGTGCCAGCAGCTCCACGGGGTTAGAGACCCAGTACTTC. Filled out from reference TRBV7-3 and TRBJ2-5, the complete variable domain reads GAGVSQTPSNKVTEKGKYVELRCDPISGHTALYWYRQSLGQGPEFLIYFQGTGAADDSGLPNDRFFAVRPEGSVSTLKIQRTERGDSAVYLCASSSTGLETQYFGPGTRLLVL.

The rearrangement joins TRBV4-1 to TRBJ2-6; 9 bases map to TRBD1. Germline CDR1 is MGHRA and CDR2 is YSYEKL. The CDR3 contains 17 residues. V shed 5 bases and J 0 bases; nucleotides not matched to a gene: 5. CDR3 DNA sequence: TGCGCCAGCAGCGCCCGGACAGGGGACTCTGGGGCCAACGTCCTGACTTTC. As protein: CASSARTGDSGANVLTF.

The rearrangement uses TRBV12-3 or TRBV12-4 and TRBJ2-2; TRBD2 might be the D (6 bases). V shed 6 bases and J shed 4 bases, with 18 bases lying between them. This CDR3 region has 16 residues. The DNA of the CDR3 is TGTGCCAGCAGCTCGGGAGTCAGGATCGGCACCGGGGAGCTGTTTTTT. This encodes CASSSGVRIGTGELFF.

The chain links TRBV7-2 to TRBJ2-7; no firm D call. Trimming shortened V by 3 bases and J by 1 base, and 7 bases separated the two germline ends. The CDR3 covers 13 residues. Germline V gives CDR1 SGHTA, CDR2 FQGNSA. The CDR3 loop reads CASSFERSYEQYF. The CDR3 region has the DNA TGTGCCAGCAGCTTCGAAAGATCCTACGAGCAGTACTTC.

The CDR3 bases are TGTGCCAGCAGCAGGGAGTACAATGAGCAGTTCTTC. This gives the protein CASSREYNEQFF. This chain joins TRBV7-9 and TRBJ2-1, with a weak D call TRBD2 (5 bases). The CDR3 contains 12 residues. Per the germline V gene, CDR1 is SEHNR and CDR2 is FQNEAQ (reference sequence). V was cut by 5 bases and J by 4 bases, with 6 bases left in between.

The genes are TRBV18 and TRBJ1-5, with D perhaps TRBD1 (6 bases). This CDR3 spans 15 amino acids. Looked up from germline, CDR1 is KGHSH and CDR2 is LQKENI. Trimming shortened V by 2 bases and J by 7 bases, and 15 bases separated the two germline ends. This CDR3 reads CASSPNRATEQPQHF. The CDR3, as DNA: TGTGCCAGCTCACCAAACAGGGCTACGGAGCAGCCCCAGCATTTT.

The CDR3 sequence is CASSQLRVGDTQYF. Written as DNA, the CDR3 is TGTGCCAGCAGCCAACTTAGGGTCGGAGATACGCAGTATTTT. The chain recombines TRBV3-1 with TRBJ2-3, with no clear D. The germline V gene encodes CDR1 LGHDT and CDR2 YNNKEL (reference sequence). Trimming removed 2 bases from V and 5 bases from J, with 11 bases in between. The CDR3 contains 14 residues.

The chain joins TRBV30 to TRBJ2-3; 7 bases are shared with TRBD2. The CDR3 has 15 amino acids. After removal of 2 bases from V and 4 bases from J, the junction contained 9 bases not matched to a gene. Germline V lookup: CDR1 GTSNPN, CDR2 SVGIG (reference sequence). CDR3 residues: CAWSSHGGGADTQYF. Here the CDR3 DNA reads TGTGCCTGGAGTTCCCACGGGGGAGGGGCAGATACGCAGTATTTT.

This rearrangement joins TRBV5-4 to TRBJ2-1, with D perhaps given as TRBD1 or TRBD2 (5 bases each). V gave up 3 bases and J gave up 6 bases, with 19 bases separating them. This CDR3 spans 16 amino acids. From germline, CDR1 is SGHNT and CDR2 YYREEE (reference sequence). For the CDR3, the DNA is TGTGCCAGCAGCTACGAAGGGACCCACATCGCCAATGAGCAGTTCTTC. It is translated as CASSYEGTHIANEQFF.

The chain carries TRBV20-1 and TRBJ2-5; D perhaps matches TRBD2 (6 bases). V was pared by 3 bases and J by 1 base, with 12 bases between. Germline values: CDR1 DFQATT, CDR2 SNEGSKA (reference sequence). The CDR3 runs to 14 residues. CDR3 sequence: CSARSWDFQETQYF. The DNA for the CDR3 is TGCAGTGCTAGGTCGTGGGACTTCCAAGAGACCCAGTACTTC.

The J gene is TRBJ1-1, the V gene TRBV30; D is perhaps TRBD1 (5 bases). V lost 3 bases, J lost 1 base, and 6 bases lay in between. Germline V gives CDR1 GTSNPN, CDR2 SVGIG (reference sequence). The CDR3 contains 12 residues. This CDR3 reads CAWRGQNTEAFF. For the CDR3, the DNA is TGTGCCTGGAGGGGGCAGAACACTGAAGCTTTCTTT.

This clonotype was seen only a few times. CDR3 bases: TGTGCCGGGAACGAGCGGGGGGCCTCTGGGGAGACCCAGTACTTC. It specifies CAGNERGASGETQYF. V gene TRBV30 combines with J gene TRBJ2-5; 9 nucleotides match TRBD2. V shed 8 bases, J shed 5 bases, and the junction held 15 bases outside the gene matches. Germline CDR1 is GTSNPN and CDR2 is SVGIG (reference sequence). This CDR3 is built from 15 residues.

This chain links TRBV6-5 with TRBJ1-6; TRBD1 might be the D (5 bases). Germline V gene sequence: CDR1 MNHEY, CDR2 SVGAGI. V was trimmed by 0 bases and J by 8 bases, leaving 8 bases between them. The CDR3 is 14 residues long. The CDR3 loop is CASSYSGEDSPLHF. The CDR3 DNA follows: TGTGCCAGCAGTTACTCAGGGGAGGATTCACCCCTCCACTTT.

The chain joins TRBV29-1 to TRBJ1-2; 8 bases are shared with TRBD1. This CDR3 is built from 14 residues. Germline lookup yields CDR1 SQVTM and CDR2 ANQGSEA. V dropped 6 bases and J dropped 4; count of bases not matched to a gene: 10. This chain's CDR3 is CSVSRQGRSYGYTF. The CDR3 DNA is TGCAGCGTGTCACGACAGGGGAGATCCTATGGCTACACCTTC. The whole variable domain, remainder taken from reference TRBV29-1 and TRBJ1-2, is SAVISQKPSRDICQRGTSLTIQCQVDSQVTMMFWYRQQPGQSLTLIATANQGSEATYESGFVIDKFPISRPNLTFSTLTVSNMSPEDSSIYLCSVSRQGRSYGYTFGSGTRLTVV.

The chain recombines TRBV15 with TRBJ2-7; D remains unclear. This CDR3 region has 14 residues. Germline loops: CDR1 LNHNV, CDR2 YYDKDF (reference sequence). The V gene lost 0 bases and the J gene lost 2 bases, with 8 bases spanning the gap. The CDR3 DNA follows: TGTGCCACCAGCAGAGATACCGGGCCCTACGAGCAGTACTTC. The encoded protein is CATSRDTGPYEQYF.

The V call is TRBV14, the J call TRBJ1-1; TRBD1 matches 8 bases. V lost 6 bases, J lost 7 bases, and 4 bases stayed unmatched. Germline V gene lookup returns CDR1 SGHDN and CDR2 FVKESK. The CDR3 is 12 residues long. The CDR3 coding sequence is TGTGCCAGCAGAGCAGGGGGCGGTGAAGCTTTCTTT. Residues: CASRAGGGEAFF.

This chain connects TRBV11-3 to TRBJ2-2; 7 bases map to TRBD1. CDR1 is SGHNT, CDR2 YENEEA, per germline. This CDR3 is built from 16 residues. Trimming at V came to 5 bases and at J to 2 bases, leaving 8 bases not matched to a gene. The CDR3 DNA is TGTGCCAGCAGCCTGCGCAGGGGGTCAAACACCGGGGAGCTGTTTTTT. It specifies CASSLRRGSNTGELFF.

The chain couples TRBV28 to TRBJ1-2, with 8 nucleotides matching TRBD1. The germline V gene encodes CDR1 MDHEN and CDR2 SYDVKM. Trimming at V came to 6 bases and at J to 0 bases, leaving 6 bases not matched to a gene. The CDR3 is made up of 15 amino acids. The CDR3 spells CASRGQGHPNYGYTF. The CDR3 nucleotides read TGTGCCAGCAGAGGACAGGGACACCCTAACTATGGCTACACCTTC.

This chain links TRBV3-1 with TRBJ1-2, with D possibly matching TRBD1 (5 bases). Germline CDR1 is LGHDT and CDR2 is YNNKEL (reference sequence). The ends were cut back, 2 bases at V and 2 bases at J, with 9 bases in the middle. The CDR3 is 14 residues long. CDR3 sequence (DNA): TGTGCCAGCAGCCAAAGGGGTGGGAACTATGGCTACACCTTC. The encoded protein is CASSQRGGNYGYTF.

The V gene is TRBV2, the J gene TRBJ1-4, with D uncertain. The V gene's germline CDR1 is SNHLY and CDR2 FYNNEI. The CDR3 loop spans 14 amino acids. Trimming took off 6 bases at V and 4 bases at J, with 12 bases between the two ends. The CDR3 protein is CASRSGQNNEKLFF. Here the CDR3 DNA reads TGTGCCAGCAGAAGCGGGCAGAATAATGAAAAACTGTTTTTT.

CDR3 region: CASSRTGSRETQYF. As DNA, the CDR3 is TGTGCCAGCAGCCGAACAGGGTCGCGAGAGACCCAGTACTTC. The V and J genes are TRBV7-6 and TRBJ2-5; D might be TRBD1 (6 bases). The CDR3 has 14 residues. Germline-derived CDR1 and CDR2 are SGHVS and FNYEAQ. The germline V and J ends were trimmed by 5 bases and 4 bases, with 14 bases remaining between them.

In this sample, this clonotype turned up once. This rearrangement joins TRBV12-3 or TRBV12-4 to TRBJ2-6; no definite D call. The ends were cut back, 2 bases at V and 2 bases at J, with 7 bases in the middle. The CDR3 contains 15 residues. CDR3 DNA: TGTGCCAGCAGTTTATCTGGCACTGGGGCCAACGTCCTGACTTTC. Translation gives CASSLSGTGANVLTF.

The chain recombines TRBV7-2 with TRBJ1-2; 9 bases match TRBD1. V lost 4 bases to trimming and J lost 7 bases; unmatched junction nucleotides: 16. The CDR3 has 17 amino acids. From germline, CDR1 is SGHTA and CDR2 FQGNSA. The CDR3 region has the DNA TGTGCCAGCAGCTGGTTACCACCGGGACAGGGAGTGGGTGGCTACACCTTC. Its translation is CASSWLPPGQGVGGYTF.

The J gene is TRBJ1-2, the V gene TRBV6-1; 8 bases agree with TRBD1. This CDR3 spans 13 amino acids. The V and J ends lost 3 bases and 8 bases, in that order; junction bases with no gene match: 5. Germline CDR1 reads MNHNS; CDR2 reads SASEGT. In nucleotides, the CDR3 is TGTGCCAGCAGTGATGGACAGGGCTTCGGCTACACCTTC. Its translation is CASSDGQGFGYTF.